This T cell receptor (beta chain) was profiled in a study of T-cell reconstitution after alpha-beta-depleted transplantation in children. Study-level findings and limits: There were some patients whose high TCRbeta diversity at day 60 came from surviving recipient T cells and thymic progenitors.

With V trimmed by 7 bases and J by 4 bases, 21 bases remained unmatched. The germline V gene encodes CDR1 SGHAT and CDR2 FQNNGV. This CDR3 contains 20 residues. This clonotype has more than one count but fewer than ten. The antigen remains unidentified. Using unique molecular identifiers, the investigators prepared the TCRbeta library. One entry per CDR3 protein, called by TCRdb with MiXCR from the PCR reads. The table shows about 600,000 distinct CDR3 sequences, with roughly 23% occurring only once. The sample was PBMCs, mostly from graft donor cells, taken 360 days after TCRalphabeta/CD19-depleted stem cell transplant. This receptor was taken from a boy in the first two years of life who had a stem cell transplant for acute myeloid leukemia, so the T cells may come from the graft donor. The rearrangement uses TRBV11-2 and TRBJ2-1; 11 nucleotides agree with TRBD2. CDR3 sequence reads: CASTPGKTSGVADPYNEQFF. The CDR3 DNA reads TGTGCCAGCACCCCCGGGAAGACTAGCGGGGTGGCTGATCCTTACAATGAGCAGTTCTTC.